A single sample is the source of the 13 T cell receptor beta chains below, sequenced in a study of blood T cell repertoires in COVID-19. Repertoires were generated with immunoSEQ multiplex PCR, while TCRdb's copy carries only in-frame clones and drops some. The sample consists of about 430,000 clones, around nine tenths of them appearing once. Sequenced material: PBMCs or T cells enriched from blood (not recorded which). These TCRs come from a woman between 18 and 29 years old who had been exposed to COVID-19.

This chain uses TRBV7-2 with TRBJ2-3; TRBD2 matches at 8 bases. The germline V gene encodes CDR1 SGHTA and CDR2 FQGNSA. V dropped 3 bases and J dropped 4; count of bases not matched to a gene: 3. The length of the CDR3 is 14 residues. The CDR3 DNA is TGTGCCAGCAGCTTCGGACTAGCCGCAGATACGCAGTATTTT. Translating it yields CASSFGLAADTQYF.

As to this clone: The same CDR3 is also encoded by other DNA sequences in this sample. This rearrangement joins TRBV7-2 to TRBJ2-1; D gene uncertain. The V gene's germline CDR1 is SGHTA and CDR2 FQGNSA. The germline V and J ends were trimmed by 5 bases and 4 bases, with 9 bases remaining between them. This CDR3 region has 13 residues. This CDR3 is CASSRDNYNEQFF. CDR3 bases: TGTGCCAGCAGCCGTGACAATTACAATGAGCAGTTCTTC.

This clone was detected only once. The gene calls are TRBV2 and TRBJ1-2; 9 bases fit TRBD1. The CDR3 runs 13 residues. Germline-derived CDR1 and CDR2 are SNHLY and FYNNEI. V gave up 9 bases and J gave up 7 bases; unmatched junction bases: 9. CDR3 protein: CARKGQGESGYTF. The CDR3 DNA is TGTGCCAGAAAGGGACAGGGAGAGTCTGGCTACACCTTC.

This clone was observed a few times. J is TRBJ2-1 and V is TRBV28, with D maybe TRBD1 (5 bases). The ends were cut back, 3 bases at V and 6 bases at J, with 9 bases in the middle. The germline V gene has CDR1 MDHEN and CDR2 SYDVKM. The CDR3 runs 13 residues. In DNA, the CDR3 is TGTGCCAGCAGTTTGAGTCAGGGCAATGAGCAGTTCTTC. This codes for CASSLSQGNEQFF.

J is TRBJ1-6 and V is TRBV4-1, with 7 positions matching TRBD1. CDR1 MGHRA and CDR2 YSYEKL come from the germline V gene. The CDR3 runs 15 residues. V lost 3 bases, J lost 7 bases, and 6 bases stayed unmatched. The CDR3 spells CASSQMGTANSPLHF. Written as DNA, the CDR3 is TGCGCCAGCAGCCAGATGGGGACAGCCAATTCACCCCTCCACTTT.

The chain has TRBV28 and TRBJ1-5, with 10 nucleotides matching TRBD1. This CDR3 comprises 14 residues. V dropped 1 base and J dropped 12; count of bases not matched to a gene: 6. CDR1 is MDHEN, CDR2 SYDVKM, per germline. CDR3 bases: TGTGCCAGCAGTTTATCTACGGGACAGGGGCTCCAGCATTTT. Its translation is CASSLSTGQGLQHF.

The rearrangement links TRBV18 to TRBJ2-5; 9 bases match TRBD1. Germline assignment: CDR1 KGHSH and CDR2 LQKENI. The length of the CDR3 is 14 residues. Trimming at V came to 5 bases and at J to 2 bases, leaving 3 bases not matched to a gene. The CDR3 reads CASSSQGAQETQYF. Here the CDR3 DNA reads TGTGCCAGCTCATCACAGGGGGCACAAGAGACCCAGTACTTC.

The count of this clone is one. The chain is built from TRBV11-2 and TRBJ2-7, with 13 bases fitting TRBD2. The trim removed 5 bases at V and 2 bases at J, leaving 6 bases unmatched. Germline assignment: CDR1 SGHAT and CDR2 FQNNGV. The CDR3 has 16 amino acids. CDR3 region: CASSLPLAGGAYEQYF. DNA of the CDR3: TGTGCCAGCAGCCTCCCACTAGCGGGGGGGGCCTACGAGCAGTACTTC.

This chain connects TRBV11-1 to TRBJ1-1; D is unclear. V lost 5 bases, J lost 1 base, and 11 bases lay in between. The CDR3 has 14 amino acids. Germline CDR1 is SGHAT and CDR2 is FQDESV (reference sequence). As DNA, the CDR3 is TGTGCCAGCAGCCCGCGGAGACCGAACACTGAAGCTTTCTTT. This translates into CASSPRRPNTEAFF. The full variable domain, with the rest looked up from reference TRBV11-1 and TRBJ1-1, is EAEVAQSPRYKITEKSQAVAFWCDPISGHATLYWYRQILGQGPELLVQFQDESVVDDSQLPKDRFSAERLKGVDSTLKIQPAELGDSAMYLCASSPRRPNTEAFFGQGTRLTVV.

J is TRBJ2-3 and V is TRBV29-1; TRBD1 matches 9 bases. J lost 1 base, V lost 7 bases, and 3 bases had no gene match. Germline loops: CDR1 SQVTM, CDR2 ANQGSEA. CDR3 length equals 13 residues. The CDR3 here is CSARDRGTDTQYF. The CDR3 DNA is TGCAGCGCCCGGGACAGGGGCACAGATACGCAGTATTTT.

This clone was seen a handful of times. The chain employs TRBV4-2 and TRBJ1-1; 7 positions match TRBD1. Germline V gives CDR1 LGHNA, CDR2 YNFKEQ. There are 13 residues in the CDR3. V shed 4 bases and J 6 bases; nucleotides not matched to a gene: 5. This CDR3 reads CASSPPGGAEAFF. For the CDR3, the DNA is TGTGCCAGCAGCCCCCCAGGGGGAGCTGAAGCTTTCTTT.

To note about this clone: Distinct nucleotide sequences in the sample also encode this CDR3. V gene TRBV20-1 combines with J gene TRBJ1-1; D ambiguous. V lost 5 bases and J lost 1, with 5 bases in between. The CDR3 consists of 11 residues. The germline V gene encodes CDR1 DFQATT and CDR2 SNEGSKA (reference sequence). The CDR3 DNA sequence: TGCAGTGCTCGCAGGAACACTGAAGCTTTCTTT. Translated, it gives CSARRNTEAFF.

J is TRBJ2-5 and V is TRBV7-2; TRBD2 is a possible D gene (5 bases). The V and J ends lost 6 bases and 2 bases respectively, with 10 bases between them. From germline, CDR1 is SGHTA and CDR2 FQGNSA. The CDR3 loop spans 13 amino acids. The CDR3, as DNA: TGTGCCAGCAGACTCGGGGTTCAAGAGACCCAGTACTTC. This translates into CASRLGVQETQYF.